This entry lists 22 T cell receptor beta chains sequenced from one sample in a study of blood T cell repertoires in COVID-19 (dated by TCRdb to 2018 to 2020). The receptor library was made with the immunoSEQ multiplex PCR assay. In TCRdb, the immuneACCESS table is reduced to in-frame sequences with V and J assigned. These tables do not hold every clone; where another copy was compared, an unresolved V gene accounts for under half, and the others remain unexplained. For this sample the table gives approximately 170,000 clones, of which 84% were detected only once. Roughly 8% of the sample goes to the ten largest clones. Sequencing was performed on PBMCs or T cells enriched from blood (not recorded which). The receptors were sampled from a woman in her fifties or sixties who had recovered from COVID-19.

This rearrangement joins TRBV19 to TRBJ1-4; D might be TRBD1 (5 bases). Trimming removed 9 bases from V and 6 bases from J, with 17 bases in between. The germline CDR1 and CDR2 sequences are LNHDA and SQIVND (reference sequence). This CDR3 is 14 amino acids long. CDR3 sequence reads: CASALLGGDEKLFF. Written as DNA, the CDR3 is TGTGCCAGCGCCCTCCTCGGGGGGGATGAAAAACTGTTTTTT.

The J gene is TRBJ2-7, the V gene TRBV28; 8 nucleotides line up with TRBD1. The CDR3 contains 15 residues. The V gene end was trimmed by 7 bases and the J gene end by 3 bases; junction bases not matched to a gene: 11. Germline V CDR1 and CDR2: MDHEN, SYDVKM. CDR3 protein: CASIPMGQEFYEQYF. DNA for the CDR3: TGTGCCAGCATCCCTATGGGACAGGAATTCTACGAGCAGTACTTC.

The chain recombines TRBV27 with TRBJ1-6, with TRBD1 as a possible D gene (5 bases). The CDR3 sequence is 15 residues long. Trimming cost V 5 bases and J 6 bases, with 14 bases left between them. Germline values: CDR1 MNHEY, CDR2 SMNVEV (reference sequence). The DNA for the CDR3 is TGTGCCAGCAGTACCCAAAACAGGCTTAATTCACCCCTCCACTTT. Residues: CASSTQNRLNSPLHF.

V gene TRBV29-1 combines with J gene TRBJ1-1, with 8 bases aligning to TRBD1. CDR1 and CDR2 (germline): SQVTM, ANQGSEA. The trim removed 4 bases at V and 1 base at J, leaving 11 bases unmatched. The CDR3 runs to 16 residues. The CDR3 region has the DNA TGCAGCGTTGGTCGTGACCGACAGGGGAAGAACACTGAAGCTTTCTTT. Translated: CSVGRDRQGKNTEAFF.

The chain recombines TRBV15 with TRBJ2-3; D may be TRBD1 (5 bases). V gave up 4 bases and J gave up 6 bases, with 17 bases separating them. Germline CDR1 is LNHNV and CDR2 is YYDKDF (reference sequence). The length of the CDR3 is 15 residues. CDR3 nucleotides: TGTGCCACCAGCAAACTCGACAGATTAGGGGATACGCAGTATTTT. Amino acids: CATSKLDRLGDTQYF.

DNA for the CDR3: TGCGCCAGCAGCCTTACCGGACAGCCCGAAGCTTTCTTT. Translating gives CASSLTGQPEAFF. V usage is TRBV4-1 and J usage is TRBJ1-1; possibly TRBD1 for D (6 bases). Trimming shortened V by 4 bases and J by 8 bases, and 14 bases separated the two germline ends. Germline V gene sequence: CDR1 MGHRA, CDR2 YSYEKL. CDR3 length: 13 amino acids.

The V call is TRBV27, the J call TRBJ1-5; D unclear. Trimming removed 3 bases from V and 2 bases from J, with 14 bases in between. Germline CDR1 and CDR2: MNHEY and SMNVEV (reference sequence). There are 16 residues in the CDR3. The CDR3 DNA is TGTGCCAGCAGTTTGTCGGGGTTTTATGGCAATCAGCCCCAGCATTTT. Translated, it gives CASSLSGFYGNQPQHF.

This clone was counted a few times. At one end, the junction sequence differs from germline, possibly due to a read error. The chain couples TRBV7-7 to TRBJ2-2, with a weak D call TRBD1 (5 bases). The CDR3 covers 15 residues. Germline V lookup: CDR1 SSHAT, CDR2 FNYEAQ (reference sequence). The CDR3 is CASSIDSLHTGELFF. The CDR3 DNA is TGTGCTAGCAGTATAGACAGCCTTCACACCGGGGAGCTGTTTTTT.

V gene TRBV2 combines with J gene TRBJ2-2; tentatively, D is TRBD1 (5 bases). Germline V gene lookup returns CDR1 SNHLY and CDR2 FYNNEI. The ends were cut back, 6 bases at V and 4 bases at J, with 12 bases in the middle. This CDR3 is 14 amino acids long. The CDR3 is CASRARVTTGELFF. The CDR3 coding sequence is TGTGCCAGCAGGGCCAGGGTTACCACCGGGGAGCTGTTTTTT. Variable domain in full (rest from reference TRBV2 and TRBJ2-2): EPEVTQTPSHQVTQMGQEVILRCVPISNHLYFYWYRQILGQKVEFLVSFYNNEISEKSEIFDDQFSVERPDGSNFTLKIRSTKLEDSAMYFCASRARVTTGELFFGEGSRLTVL.

The CDR3 coding sequence is TGTGCCAGTAGTACCTGGGACAGGAACACCGGGGAGCTGTTTTTT. It codes for CASSTWDRNTGELFF. The chain uses TRBV19 and TRBJ2-2, with 7 bases that match TRBD1. The V segment lost 4 bases and the J segment 1 base; nucleotides outside the gene matches: 3. CDR1 is LNHDA and CDR2 is SQIVND in the germline V gene (reference sequence). The CDR3 consists of 15 residues. Complete variable domain (other parts from reference TRBV19 and TRBJ2-2): DGGITQSPKYLFRKEGQNVTLSCEQNLNHDAMYWYRQDPGQGLRLIYYSQIVNDFQKGDIAEGYSVSREKKESFPLTVTSAQKNPTAFYLCASSTWDRNTGELFFGEGSRLTVL.

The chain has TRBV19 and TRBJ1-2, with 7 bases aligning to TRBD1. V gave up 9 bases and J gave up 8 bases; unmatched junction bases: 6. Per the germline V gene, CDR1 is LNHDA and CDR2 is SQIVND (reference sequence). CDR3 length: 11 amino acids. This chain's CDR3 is CASKTGYGYTF. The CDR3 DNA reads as TGTGCCAGCAAGACAGGGTACGGCTACACCTTC.

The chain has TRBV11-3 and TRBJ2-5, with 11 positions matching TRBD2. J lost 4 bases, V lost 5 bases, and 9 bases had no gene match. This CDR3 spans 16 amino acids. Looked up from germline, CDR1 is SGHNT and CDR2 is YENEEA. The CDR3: CASSPVLAGGSETQYF. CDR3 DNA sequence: TGTGCCAGCAGCCCGGTTCTAGCGGGGGGATCAGAGACCCAGTACTTC.

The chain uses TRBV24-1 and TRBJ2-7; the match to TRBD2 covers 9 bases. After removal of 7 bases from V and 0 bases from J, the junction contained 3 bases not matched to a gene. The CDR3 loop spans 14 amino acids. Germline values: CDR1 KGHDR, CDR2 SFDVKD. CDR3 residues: CATSPSGDSYEQYF. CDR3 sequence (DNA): TGTGCCACCAGCCCTAGCGGGGACTCCTACGAGCAGTACTTC.

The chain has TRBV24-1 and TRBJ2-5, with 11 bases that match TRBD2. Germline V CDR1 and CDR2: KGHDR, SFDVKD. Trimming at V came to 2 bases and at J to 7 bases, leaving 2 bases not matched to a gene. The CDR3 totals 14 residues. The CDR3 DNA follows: TGTGCCACCAGTGATTCGGGACTAGCGGCGACCCAGTACTTC. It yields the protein CATSDSGLAATQYF.

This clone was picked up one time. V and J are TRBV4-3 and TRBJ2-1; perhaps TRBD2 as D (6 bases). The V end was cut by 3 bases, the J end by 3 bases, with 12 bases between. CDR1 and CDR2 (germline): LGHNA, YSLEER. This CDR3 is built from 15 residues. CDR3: CASSQTGGNYNEQFF. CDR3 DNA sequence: TGCGCCAGCAGCCAGACTGGAGGGAACTACAATGAGCAGTTCTTC.

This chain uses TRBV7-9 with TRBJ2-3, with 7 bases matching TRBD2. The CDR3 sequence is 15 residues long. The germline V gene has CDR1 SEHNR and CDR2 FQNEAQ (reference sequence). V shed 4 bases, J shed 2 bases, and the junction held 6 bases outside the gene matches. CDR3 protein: CASSSPSGDTDTQYF. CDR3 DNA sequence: TGTGCCAGCAGCTCTCCTAGCGGAGACACAGATACGCAGTATTTT.

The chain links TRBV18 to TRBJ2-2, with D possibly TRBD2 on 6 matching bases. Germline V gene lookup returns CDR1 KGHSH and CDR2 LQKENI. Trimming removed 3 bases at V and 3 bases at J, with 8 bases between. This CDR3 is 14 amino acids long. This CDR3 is CASSPGGYTGELFF. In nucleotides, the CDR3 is TGTGCCAGCTCACCCGGAGGGTACACCGGGGAGCTGTTTTTT.

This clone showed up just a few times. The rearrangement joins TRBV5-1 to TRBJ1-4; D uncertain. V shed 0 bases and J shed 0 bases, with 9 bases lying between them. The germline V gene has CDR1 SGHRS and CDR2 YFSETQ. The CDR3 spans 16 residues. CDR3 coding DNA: TGCGCCAGCAGCTTGGGCCCGGTTGCAACTAATGAAAAACTGTTTTTT. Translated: CASSLGPVATNEKLFF.

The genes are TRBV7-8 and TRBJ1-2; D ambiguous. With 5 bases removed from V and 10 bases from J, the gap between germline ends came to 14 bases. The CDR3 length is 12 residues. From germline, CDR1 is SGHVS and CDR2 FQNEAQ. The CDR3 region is CASSAGVGDYTF. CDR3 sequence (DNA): TGTGCCAGCAGCGCGGGAGTTGGAGACTACACCTTC.

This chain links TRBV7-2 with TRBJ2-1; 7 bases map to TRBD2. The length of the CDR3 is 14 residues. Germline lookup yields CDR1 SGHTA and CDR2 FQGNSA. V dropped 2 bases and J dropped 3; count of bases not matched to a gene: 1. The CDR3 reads CASSLRGSYNEQFF. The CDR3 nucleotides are TGTGCCAGCAGCTTACGCGGGAGCTACAATGAGCAGTTCTTC.

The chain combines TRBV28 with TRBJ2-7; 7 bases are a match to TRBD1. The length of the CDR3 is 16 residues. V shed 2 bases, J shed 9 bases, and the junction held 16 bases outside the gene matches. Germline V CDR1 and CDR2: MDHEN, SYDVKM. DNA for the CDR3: TGTGCCAGCAGTTTAGGGGGACAGACCCTACGAGCAGTGCAGTACTTC. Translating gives CASSLGGQTLRAVQYF.

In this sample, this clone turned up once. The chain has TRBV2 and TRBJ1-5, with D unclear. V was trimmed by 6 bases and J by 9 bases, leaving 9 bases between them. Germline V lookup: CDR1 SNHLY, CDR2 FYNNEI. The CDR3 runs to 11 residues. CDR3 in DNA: TGTGCCAGCAGGTCAGCAGGGCCCCAGCATTTT. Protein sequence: CASRSAGPQHF.